This paragraph reports one T cell receptor beta chain. The target of this receptor is not known. Base qualities are not provided; no much larger clone lies one nucleotide away. This entry comes from a study of lymphopenia after photon versus proton radiotherapy (dated by TCRdb to between 2017 and 2020). Describing the broader study: The study compared the immunological effects of photon versus proton radiation therapy in patients with gastrointestinal tumors who developed high-grade lymphopenia. The study aimed to characterize how the two radiation modalities differ in their impact on the immune system. The cohort included 20 or so patients with gastrointestinal tumors who developed lymphopenia after receiving either photon or proton therapy. The investigation overall reported the following: Relative stability during treatment was observed in proton-treated patients, whereas loss of naive T cells and TCR diversity and gain of effector/memory populations were observed in photon-treated patients. The survival association was assessed only in patients who died, and the authors presented better survival with proton therapy as a possibility rather than a demonstrated result. Across the cohort, among patients who died, a greater drop in TCR diversity after the nadir was inversely correlated with overall survival time. After the lymphocyte count nadir, oligoclonal expansion, especially of CD8+ Temra cells, was observed in photon-treated repertoires, and the drop in diversity was driven by this expansion.

Receptor libraries were prepared by the immunoSEQ multiplex PCR assay. T cell repertoires were profiled with deep sequencing of rearranged TCR beta loci together with multiparametric flow cytometry. Here the immuneACCESS table is served through TCRdb, limited to in-frame sequences with V and J called. Missing clones are a known gap in these copies; in checked studies unresolved V genes cover under half, and the rest lacks a known reason. This sample has over 50,000 clones in its table, and approximately 86% of those were observed once. The ten largest clones capture less than 2.5% of the sample. The CDR3 starts with the cysteine, ends with the phenylalanine, and has 14 residues. Just CDR3 DNA is preserved here, 42 bases in frame from base 1. A distance of 8 bases separates the germline ends of V and J, which lose 3 bases and 1 base respectively. The germline V gene yields LGHNA for CDR1 and YSLEER for CDR2.

The TCR comes from a man between 35 and 55 years old with gastric cancer. Sequences were derived from peripheral blood, sampled from a patient treated with photon-based radiotherapy. The V and J segments used are TRBV4-3 and TRBJ2-3, with no confidently assigned D gene. The CDR3 region reads CASSHRIGTDTQYF. In nucleotide form, the sequence is TGCGCCAGCAGCCACCGGATAGGCACAGATACGCAGTATTTT.